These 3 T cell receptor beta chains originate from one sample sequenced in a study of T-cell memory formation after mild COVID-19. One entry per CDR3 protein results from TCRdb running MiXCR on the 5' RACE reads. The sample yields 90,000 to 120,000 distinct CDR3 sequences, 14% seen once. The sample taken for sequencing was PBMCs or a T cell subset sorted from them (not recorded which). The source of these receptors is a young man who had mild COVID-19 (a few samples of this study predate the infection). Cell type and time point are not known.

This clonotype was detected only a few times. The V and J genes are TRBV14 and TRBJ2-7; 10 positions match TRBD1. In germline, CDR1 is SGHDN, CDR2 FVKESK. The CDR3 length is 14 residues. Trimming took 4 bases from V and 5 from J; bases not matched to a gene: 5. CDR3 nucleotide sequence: TGTGCCAGCAGCCTTTTGGACAGGGGGAACGAGCAGTACTTC. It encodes CASSLLDRGNEQYF.

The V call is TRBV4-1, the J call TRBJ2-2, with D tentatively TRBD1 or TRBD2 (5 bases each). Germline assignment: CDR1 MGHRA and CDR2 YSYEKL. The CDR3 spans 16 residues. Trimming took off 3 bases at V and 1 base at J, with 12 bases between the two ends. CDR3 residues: CASSHKEGRNTGELFF. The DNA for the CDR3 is TGCGCCAGCAGCCATAAAGAGGGGCGGAACACCGGGGAGCTGTTTTTT.

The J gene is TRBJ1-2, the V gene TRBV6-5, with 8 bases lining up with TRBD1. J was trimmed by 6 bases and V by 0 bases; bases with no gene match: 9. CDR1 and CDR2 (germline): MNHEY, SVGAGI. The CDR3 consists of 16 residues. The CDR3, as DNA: TGTGCCAGCAGTTACTCGAAACAGGGGGGTCGGGATGGCTACACCTTC. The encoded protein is CASSYSKQGGRDGYTF.